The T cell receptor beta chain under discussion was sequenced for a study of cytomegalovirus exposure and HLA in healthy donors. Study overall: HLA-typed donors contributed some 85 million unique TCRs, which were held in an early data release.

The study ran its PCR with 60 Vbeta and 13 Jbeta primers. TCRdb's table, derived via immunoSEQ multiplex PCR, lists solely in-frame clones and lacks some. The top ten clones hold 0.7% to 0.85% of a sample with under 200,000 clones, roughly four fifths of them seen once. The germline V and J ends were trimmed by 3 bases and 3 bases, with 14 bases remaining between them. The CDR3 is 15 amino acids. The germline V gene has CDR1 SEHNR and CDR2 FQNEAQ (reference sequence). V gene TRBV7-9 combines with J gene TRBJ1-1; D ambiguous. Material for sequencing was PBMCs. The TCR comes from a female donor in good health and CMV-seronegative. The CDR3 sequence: CASSFGVVGYTEAFF. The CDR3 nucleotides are TGTGCCAGCAGCTTCGGGGTGGTAGGGTACACTGAAGCTTTCTTT.